This is a list of T cell receptor beta chains from one sample in a study of technical replicates of blood from several donors. Sequenced by immunoSEQ multiplex PCR; TCRdb stores in-frame clones only, minus some. In the table there are around 63,000 clones, roughly 98% of which are singletons. Source material: T cells isolated from PBMCs. These receptor sequences come from a human donor in good health. The CDR3 runs from the conserved cysteine through the conserved F or W. The order of the fields is D gene, clone size, CDR3 length, V gene, J gene, CDR3 DNA, CDR3 protein. A D gene is named only where the DNA matches it firmly. The size entry is marked missing in some rows and otherwise reads once, few, many or a size class.

d_call: NA
clone_size: NA
cdr3_length: 14
v_call: TRBV2
j_call: TRBJ1-3
cdr3_nt: TGTGCCAGCACCCCTCGGAGGAGAGGAAACACCATATATTTT
cdr3_aa: CASTPRRRGNTIYF

d_call: TRBD2
clone_size: NA
cdr3_length: 19
v_call: TRBV9
j_call: TRBJ2-2
cdr3_nt: TGTGCCAGCAGCACCGACCCGGGACTAGCGGGAATACAGGCCGGGGAGCTGTTTTTT
cdr3_aa: CASSTDPGLAGIQAGELFF

d_call: NA
clone_size: NA
cdr3_length: 14
v_call: TRBV9
j_call: TRBJ1-2
cdr3_nt: TGTGCCAGCAGCGTAGAACAGGACAACTATGGCTACACCTTC
cdr3_aa: CASSVEQDNYGYTF

d_call: TRBD2
clone_size: NA
cdr3_length: 14
v_call: TRBV28
j_call: TRBJ2-1
cdr3_nt: TGTGCCAGCAGTAGCGGGAGTAAAATCCATGAGCAGTTCTTC
cdr3_aa: CASSSGSKIHEQFF

d_call: TRBD1
clone_size: NA
cdr3_length: 14
v_call: TRBV11-3
j_call: TRBJ1-4
cdr3_nt: TGTGCCAGCAGCTCCAGACAGGGTCGGGAAAAACTGTTTTTT
cdr3_aa: CASSSRQGREKLFF

d_call: TRBD2
clone_size: NA
cdr3_length: 14
v_call: TRBV5-1
j_call: TRBJ2-3
cdr3_nt: TGCGCCAGCGGGGCGGCGGGGGACACAGATACGCAGTATTTT
cdr3_aa: CASGAAGDTDTQYF

d_call: TRBD2
clone_size: NA
cdr3_length: 12
v_call: TRBV29-1
j_call: TRBJ2-1
cdr3_nt: TGCAGCGCCGGGACTAGCTCGAGTGAGCAGTTCTTC
cdr3_aa: CSAGTSSSEQFF

d_call: TRBD1
clone_size: NA
cdr3_length: 19
v_call: TRBV28
j_call: TRBJ1-5
cdr3_nt: TGTGCCAGCAGTTTTACAGGGGGTTCCCATATTCGGGGCAATCAGCCCCAGCATTTT
cdr3_aa: CASSFTGGSHIRGNQPQHF

d_call: NA
clone_size: once
cdr3_length: 14
v_call: TRBV7-6
j_call: TRBJ2-7
cdr3_nt: TGTGCCAGCAGCTTAGGAGGTGGCAGGGACGAGCAGTACTTC
cdr3_aa: CASSLGGGRDEQYF

d_call: NA
clone_size: NA
cdr3_length: 15
v_call: TRBV7-6
j_call: TRBJ1-4
cdr3_nt: TGTGCCAGCAGCCCTAGCCCCCAGATTAATGAAAAACTGTTTTTT
cdr3_aa: CASSPSPQINEKLFF

d_call: NA
clone_size: NA
cdr3_length: 17
v_call: TRBV28
j_call: TRBJ2-3
cdr3_nt: TGTGCCAGCAGTTTCCTATCCAGGGGGACTAGCACAGATACGCAGTATTTT
cdr3_aa: CASSFLSRGTSTDTQYF

d_call: TRBD1
clone_size: NA
cdr3_length: 14
v_call: TRBV29-1
j_call: TRBJ1-1
cdr3_nt: TGCAGCGTTGGCTGGACAGGGGAGAACACTGAAGCTTTCTTT
cdr3_aa: CSVGWTGENTEAFF

d_call: TRBD2
clone_size: NA
cdr3_length: 16
v_call: TRBV7-8
j_call: TRBJ2-2
cdr3_nt: TGTGCCAGCAGCTCCGGACTAGCGGCCAACACCGGGGAGCTGTTTTTT
cdr3_aa: CASSSGLAANTGELFF

d_call: TRBD1
clone_size: NA
cdr3_length: 13
v_call: TRBV19
j_call: TRBJ1-1
cdr3_nt: TGTGCCAGTAGTCACCCAGGGGGCACTGAAGCTTTCTTT
cdr3_aa: CASSHPGGTEAFF

d_call: NA
clone_size: NA
cdr3_length: 14
v_call: TRBV5-1
j_call: TRBJ2-7
cdr3_nt: TGCGCCAGCAGCTTGGGGTGGGGGGCCTACGAGCAGTACTTC
cdr3_aa: CASSLGWGAYEQYF

d_call: TRBD2
clone_size: NA
cdr3_length: 15
v_call: TRBV10-3
j_call: TRBJ2-3
cdr3_nt: TGTGCCTCCTCTATTTCGGGAGGAACCACAGATACGCAGTATTTT
cdr3_aa: CASSISGGTTDTQYF

d_call: NA
clone_size: NA
cdr3_length: 18
v_call: TRBV25-1
j_call: TRBJ2-6
cdr3_nt: TGTGCCAGCAGTGAATACAAACCGACAGGCTCTGGGGCCAACGTCCTGACTTTC
cdr3_aa: CASSEYKPTGSGANVLTF

d_call: NA
clone_size: NA
cdr3_length: 14
v_call: TRBV2
j_call: TRBJ1-4
cdr3_nt: TGTGCCAGCAATGAGCAGTCAACTAATGAAAAACTGTTTTTT
cdr3_aa: CASNEQSTNEKLFF

d_call: TRBD2
clone_size: NA
cdr3_length: 16
v_call: TRBV30
j_call: TRBJ2-1
cdr3_nt: TGTGCCTGGGCTAGCGGGGGTCGGAGCTCCTACAATGAGCAGTTCTTC
cdr3_aa: CAWASGGRSSYNEQFF

d_call: NA
clone_size: NA
cdr3_length: 15
v_call: TRBV6-5
j_call: TRBJ2-1
cdr3_nt: TGTGCCAGCCGTCCAGGGCCGAGCTCCTACAATGAGCAGTTCTTC
cdr3_aa: CASRPGPSSYNEQFF

d_call: NA
clone_size: NA
cdr3_length: 13
v_call: TRBV6-5
j_call: TRBJ1-2
cdr3_nt: TGTGCCAGCAGTTACAGGGAGGACTATGGCTACACCTTC
cdr3_aa: CASSYREDYGYTF

d_call: TRBD2
clone_size: once
cdr3_length: 16
v_call: TRBV4-1
j_call: TRBJ2-7
cdr3_nt: TGCGCCAGCAGCCAAGGACTAGCTAGCGGGCTTTACGAGCAGTACTTC
cdr3_aa: CASSQGLASGLYEQYF

d_call: TRBD1
clone_size: NA
cdr3_length: 16
v_call: TRBV5-1
j_call: TRBJ1-6
cdr3_nt: TGCGCCAGCAGTCCCAACCCAGGACAGGGTAATTCACCCCTCCACTTT
cdr3_aa: CASSPNPGQGNSPLHF

d_call: NA
clone_size: NA
cdr3_length: 16
v_call: TRBV13
j_call: TRBJ1-5
cdr3_nt: TGTGCCAGCAGCTTAGGCCTATCGACAGGCGGTCAGCCCCAGCATTTT
cdr3_aa: CASSLGLSTGGQPQHF

d_call: TRBD2
clone_size: NA
cdr3_length: 15
v_call: TRBV10-2
j_call: TRBJ2-1
cdr3_nt: TGCGCCAGCAGTGAAACCGAGCGGGAGTGGGATGAGCAGTTCTTC
cdr3_aa: CASSETEREWDEQFF

d_call: NA
clone_size: NA
cdr3_length: 15
v_call: TRBV6-4
j_call: TRBJ1-1
cdr3_nt: TGTGCCAGCAGTCCCCTGGCAGGAACGAACACTGAAGCTTTCTTT
cdr3_aa: CASSPLAGTNTEAFF

d_call: TRBD1
clone_size: NA
cdr3_length: 13
v_call: TRBV5-1
j_call: TRBJ2-7
cdr3_nt: TGCGCCAGCAGATGGGACAGACGATCCGAGCAGTACTTC
cdr3_aa: CASRWDRRSEQYF

d_call: NA
clone_size: NA
cdr3_length: 13
v_call: TRBV30
j_call: TRBJ2-1
cdr3_nt: TGTGCCTGGAGTTGGCTTCGGGGCAATGAGCAGTTCTTC
cdr3_aa: CAWSWLRGNEQFF

d_call: NA
clone_size: NA
cdr3_length: 14
v_call: TRBV12-5
j_call: TRBJ1-1
cdr3_nt: TGTGCTAGTGGTTGGGGAACAGGTCCCTCGGAAGCTTTCTTT
cdr3_aa: CASGWGTGPSEAFF

d_call: TRBD2
clone_size: NA
cdr3_length: 17
v_call: TRBV5-1
j_call: TRBJ2-2
cdr3_nt: TGCGCCAGCAGCTGGGGGGGAGGGAGCACGAACACCGGGGAGCTGTTTTTT
cdr3_aa: CASSWGGGSTNTGELFF

d_call: NA
clone_size: NA
cdr3_length: 19
v_call: TRBV15
j_call: TRBJ1-5
cdr3_nt: TGTGCCACCAGCCACCGATCCTATTTTCAGGGGTATGGCAATCAGCCCCAGCATTTT
cdr3_aa: CATSHRSYFQGYGNQPQHF

d_call: TRBD1
clone_size: NA
cdr3_length: 13
v_call: TRBV19
j_call: TRBJ2-7
cdr3_nt: TGTGCCACACGCCCGGACAGGGGCTACGAGCAGTACTTC
cdr3_aa: CATRPDRGYEQYF

d_call: TRBD2
clone_size: NA
cdr3_length: 18
v_call: TRBV5-5
j_call: TRBJ2-7
cdr3_nt: TGTGCCAGCAGCTTCTTAGCGGGCGCGCGAATGAGCTCCTACGAGCAGTACTTC
cdr3_aa: CASSFLAGARMSSYEQYF

d_call: NA
clone_size: NA
cdr3_length: 15
v_call: TRBV7-6
j_call: TRBJ2-7
cdr3_nt: TGTGCCAGCAGCTTATACGTAGCAGGGCCCTACGAGCAGTACTTC
cdr3_aa: CASSLYVAGPYEQYF

d_call: NA
clone_size: NA
cdr3_length: 13
v_call: TRBV4-1
j_call: TRBJ1-5
cdr3_nt: TGCGCCAGCAGCCAACCAGGGGCCCAGCCCCAGCATTTT
cdr3_aa: CASSQPGAQPQHF

d_call: NA
clone_size: NA
cdr3_length: 14
v_call: TRBV13
j_call: TRBJ2-3
cdr3_nt: TGTGCCAGCAGCTCTTCCGACAACACAGATACGCAGTATTTT
cdr3_aa: CASSSSDNTDTQYF